A single sample gave rise to the 15 T cell receptor beta chains below, sequenced in a study of shared clonotypes between healthy human individuals. Naive CD8 cells lacked CD45RO and underwent positive selection for CCR7, leaving out terminally differentiated effector memory CD45RA+ cells. The method was immunoSEQ multiplex PCR; TCRdb's version includes in-frame clones alone and lacks a portion of them. The sample carries some 800,000 clones, roughly 92% recorded once. Sequenced material: naive CD8+ T cells sorted from blood. The source is a man aged 25 to 40 in good health.

A single count supports this clone. This chain uses TRBV27 with TRBJ1-4; no clear D gene. CDR1 and CDR2 from the germline V gene are MNHEY and SMNVEV (reference sequence). The CDR3 extends over 14 amino acids. Trimming took 2 bases from V and 3 from J, leaving 7 bases between them. The CDR3 bases are TGTGCCAGCAGTTTAATAGGGTCTAATGAAAAACTGTTTTTT. Translating gives CASSLIGSNEKLFF.

The V and J genes are TRBV11-2 and TRBJ2-7, with D tentatively TRBD1 (6 bases). The germline V gene has CDR1 SGHAT and CDR2 FQNNGV. This CDR3 has 14 amino acids. V was shortened by 0 bases and J by 3 bases, with 9 bases between the two germline ends. The CDR3 reads CASSLEGQFYEQYF. As DNA, the CDR3 is TGTGCCAGCAGCTTAGAAGGACAGTTCTACGAGCAGTACTTC. The whole variable domain, filled in from reference TRBV11-2 and TRBJ2-7, reads EAGVAQSPRYKIIEKRQSVAFWCNPISGHATLYWYQQILGQGPKLLIQFQNNGVVDDSQLPKDRFSAERLKGVDSTLKIQPAKLEDSAVYLCASSLEGQFYEQYFGPGTRLTVT.

The rearrangement links TRBV5-5 to TRBJ2-1; TRBD2 is a possible D gene (6 bases). Germline CDR1 and CDR2: SGHKS and YYEKEE (reference sequence). The ends were cut back, 4 bases at V and 5 bases at J, with 16 bases in the middle. This CDR3 region has 15 residues. CDR3 nucleotide sequence: TGTGCCAGCAGCCTCGTGACTAGGTCCCACAATGAGCAGTTCTTC. The encoded protein is CASSLVTRSHNEQFF.

About this clone: Distinct nucleotide sequences in the sample also encode this CDR3. This chain uses TRBV27 with TRBJ2-3, with D tentatively TRBD1 (6 bases). Per the germline V gene, CDR1 is MNHEY and CDR2 is SMNVEV (reference sequence). The CDR3 sequence is 14 residues long. V shed 2 bases and J shed 3 bases, with 9 bases lying between them. CDR3 sequence reads: CASSLVRGTDTQYF. The CDR3 DNA follows: TGTGCCAGCAGTTTAGTCAGGGGAACAGATACGCAGTATTTT.

This chain joins TRBV7-3 and TRBJ2-7; 10 bases fit TRBD1. The CDR3 loop spans 15 amino acids. Germline assignment: CDR1 SGHTA and CDR2 FQGTGA. V lost 5 bases, J lost 5 bases, and 9 bases stayed unmatched. The CDR3 DNA sequence: TGTGCCAGCAGCCCCGGGACAGGGGTGGGCGACGAGCAGTACTTC. This translates into CASSPGTGVGDEQYF.

V is TRBV27 and J is TRBJ2-3; 8 bases are shared with TRBD2. The V segment lost 5 bases and the J segment 6 bases; nucleotides outside the gene matches: 13. Germline-derived CDR1 and CDR2 are MNHEY and SMNVEV (reference sequence). The CDR3 totals 16 residues. CDR3 region: CASSALQSGGQDTQYF. Written as DNA, the CDR3 is TGTGCCAGCAGTGCCCTCCAGAGCGGGGGTCAGGATACGCAGTATTTT.

The chain has TRBV6-1 and TRBJ1-1; 7 bases map to TRBD1. The CDR3 spans 14 residues. From germline, CDR1 is MNHNS and CDR2 SASEGT. J was trimmed by 6 bases and V by 8 bases; bases with no gene match: 12. The CDR3 nucleotides read TGTGCCAGCGACCCGACAGGGCTTGGGGCTGAAGCTTTCTTT. Its protein product is CASDPTGLGAEAFF.

The chain is built from TRBV20-1 and TRBJ1-2, with TRBD1 as a possible D gene (5 bases). Germline V gives CDR1 DFQATT, CDR2 SNEGSKA (reference sequence). The CDR3 totals 11 residues. The V and J ends lost 3 bases and 6 bases respectively, with 8 bases between them. CDR3 DNA sequence: TGCAGTGCTAGGGACACCAATGGCTACACCTTC. It translates to CSARDTNGYTF.

The chain employs TRBV5-4 and TRBJ2-1, with TRBD2 matching 14 bases. V lost 3 bases to trimming and J lost 8 bases; unmatched junction nucleotides: 4. CDR3 length: 15 residues. CDR1 and CDR2 from the germline V gene are SGHNT and YYREEE (reference sequence). The CDR3 region has the DNA TGTGCCAGCAGCTCGGGGACTAGCGGGAGCTATGAGCAGTTCTTC. Translating gives CASSSGTSGSYEQFF. Full variable domain (rest looked up from reference TRBV5-4 and TRBJ2-1): ETGVTQSPTHLIKTRGQQVTLRCSSQSGHNTVSWYQQALGQGPQFIFQYYREEENGRGNFPPRFSGLQFPNYSSELNVNALELDDSALYLCASSSGTSGSYEQFFGPGTRLTVL.

About this clone itself: The same CDR3 also results from other DNA sequences found in this sample. The V gene is TRBV6-1, the J gene TRBJ2-7, with TRBD1 matching over 8 bases. With 4 bases clipped from V and 4 bases from J, the junction kept 3 bases outside the gene matches. The length of the CDR3 is 13 residues. Germline V lookup: CDR1 MNHNS, CDR2 SASEGT. In nucleotides, the CDR3 is TGTGCCAGCAGTGTGTACAGGGGGTACGAGCAGTACTTC. Translated: CASSVYRGYEQYF.

The V call is TRBV7-9, the J call TRBJ2-1; no definite D call. Germline V gives CDR1 SEHNR, CDR2 FQNEAQ (reference sequence). CDR3 length equals 17 residues. Trimming stripped 3 bases from V and 8 bases from J, with 23 bases between. The CDR3 bases are TGTGCCAGCAGCTTCCCGCGGTTGGTGAGTCGTGGGGATGAGCAGTTCTTC. Amino acids: CASSFPRLVSRGDEQFF. The whole variable domain, filled in from reference TRBV7-9 and TRBJ2-1, reads DTGVSQNPRHKITKRGQNVTFRCDPISEHNRLYWYRQTLGQGPEFLTYFQNEAQLEKSRLLSDRFSAERPKGSFSTLEIQRTEQGDSAMYLCASSFPRLVSRGDEQFFGPGTRLTVL.

The chain couples TRBV4-1 to TRBJ2-7; 8 bases fit TRBD1. V dropped 0 bases and J dropped 3; count of bases not matched to a gene: 1. The CDR3 extends over 14 amino acids. Germline V gives CDR1 MGHRA, CDR2 YSYEKL. The CDR3 coding sequence is TGCGCCAGCAGCCAAGAACAGGGGGGCTACGAGCAGTACTTC. Its translation: CASSQEQGGYEQYF.

The rearrangement uses TRBV28 and TRBJ2-1; D unresolved. This CDR3 region has 12 residues. The germline V and J ends were trimmed by 6 bases and 7 bases, with 10 bases remaining between them. CDR1 and CDR2 from the germline V gene are MDHEN and SYDVKM. The CDR3 region has the DNA TGTGCCAGCAGCTTAAGAAGAAATGAGCAGTTCTTC. Its protein product is CASSLRRNEQFF.

The V and J genes are TRBV6-1 and TRBJ1-2; D unclear. V dropped 0 bases and J dropped 3 bases, with 5 bases sitting between them. The V gene's germline CDR1 is MNHNS and CDR2 SASEGT. The CDR3 consists of 13 residues. CDR3 amino acids: CASSEAGDYGYTF. The CDR3 region has the DNA TGTGCCAGCAGTGAAGCGGGAGACTATGGCTACACCTTC.

This chain connects TRBV6-5 to TRBJ1-1; D not resolved. The V gene's germline CDR1 is MNHEY and CDR2 SVGAGI. The CDR3 runs to 13 residues. V was pared by 0 bases and J by 7 bases, with 9 bases between. The CDR3 sequence: CASSYSWTSEAFF. CDR3 nucleotides: TGTGCCAGCAGTTACTCTTGGACGAGTGAAGCTTTCTTT.